The 23 T cell receptor beta chains below all came from one sample that was sequenced in a study of blood T cell repertoires in COVID-19. Method: immunoSEQ multiplex PCR; TCRdb's copy keeps in-frame clones and lacks some. The data hold 90,000 to 120,000 clones, with roughly 88% observed a single time. The sample consisted of peripheral blood. Every receptor here comes from a man in his forties or fifties with active or convalescent COVID-19.

This chain links TRBV7-9 with TRBJ1-1, with unresolved D. The CDR3 contains 11 residues. Germline CDR1 reads SEHNR; CDR2 reads FQNEAQ (reference sequence). The ends were cut back, 8 bases at V and 6 bases at J, with 10 bases in the middle. The CDR3 sequence is CASRGGSEAFF. CDR3 nucleotides: TGTGCCAGCCGCGGAGGATCTGAAGCTTTCTTT.

The V call is TRBV3-1 (or the pseudogene TRBV3-2), the J call TRBJ1-1; 7 nucleotides agree with TRBD1. The ends lost 4 bases at V and 3 bases at J; junction bases unmatched: 5. Germline V lookup: CDR1 LGHDT, CDR2 YNNKEL (reference sequence). CDR3 length equals 14 residues. The DNA of the CDR3 is TGTGCCAGCAGCCGAACTGGGACAGACACTGAAGCTTTCTTT. This sequence encodes CASSRTGTDTEAFF.

The chain has TRBV16 and TRBJ2-5; D is possibly TRBD1 (6 bases). The V gene's germline CDR1 is KGHSY and CDR2 FQNENV. CDR3 length equals 16 residues. Trimming took 1 base from V and 0 from J, leaving 12 bases between them. CDR3 sequence (DNA): TGTGCCAGCAGCCAATGGTCAGGGGTCGACCAAGAGACCCAGTACTTC. Translated: CASSQWSGVDQETQYF. The entire variable domain, with the rest obtained from reference TRBV16 and TRBJ2-5, is as follows: GEEVAQTPKHLVRGEGQKAKLYCAPIKGHSYVFWYQQVLKNEFKFLISFQNENVFDETGMPKERFSAKCLPNSPCSLEIQATKLEDSAVYFCASSQWSGVDQETQYFGPGTRLLVL.

The chain carries TRBV5-8 and TRBJ2-2; 9 nucleotides align to TRBD1. The V segment lost 2 bases and the J segment 3 bases; nucleotides outside the gene matches: 5. The CDR3 has 16 residues. From germline, CDR1 is SGHTS and CDR2 YDEGEE. CDR3 nucleotide sequence: TGTGCCAGCAGCTTTGGGTGGACAGGGGACACCGGGGAGCTGTTTTTT. Amino acid sequence: CASSFGWTGDTGELFF.

This clone was seen a handful of times. This chain uses TRBV11-2 with TRBJ1-5; D gene unclear. The CDR3 loop spans 15 amino acids. V lost 2 bases to trimming and J lost 4 bases, with 12 bases between them. The germline gives CDR1 SGHAT, CDR2 FQNNGV. CDR3 sequence reads: CASSLSSRTNQPQHF. The DNA for the CDR3 is TGTGCCAGCAGCTTATCAAGTCGGACTAATCAGCCCCAGCATTTT.

The chain links TRBV4-2 to TRBJ2-3, with unresolved D. CDR3 length: 16 amino acids. Germline V gene sequence: CDR1 LGHNA, CDR2 YNFKEQ. Trimming left V 0 bases short and J 2 bases short, with 12 bases between. CDR3 sequence (DNA): TGTGCCAGCAGCCAAGAAAGAGCCGGTCTCACAGATACGCAGTATTTT. Translating gives CASSQERAGLTDTQYF.

V gene TRBV5-1 combines with J gene TRBJ1-2; 9 bases line up with TRBD1. This CDR3 region has 16 residues. V was pared by 0 bases and J by 0 bases, with 3 bases of the junction left unmatched. CDR1 and CDR2 (germline): SGHRS, YFSETQ. This CDR3 reads CASSLEGTGTNYGYTF. In DNA, the CDR3 is TGCGCCAGCAGCTTGGAAGGGACAGGGACTAACTATGGCTACACCTTC.

V is TRBV10-2 and J is TRBJ2-1, with 7 bases aligning to TRBD2. CDR3 length: 18 amino acids. From germline, CDR1 is WSHSY and CDR2 SAAADI. Trimming cost V 3 bases and J 4 bases; bases outside gene matches: 15. This chain's CDR3 is CASSDTILAEVSYNEQFF. CDR3 nucleotide sequence: TGCGCCAGCAGTGACACAATCCTAGCGGAAGTTTCATACAATGAGCAGTTCTTC.

This clone was counted once. The chain recombines TRBV14 with TRBJ2-2; 12 bases line up with TRBD1. Germline CDR1 reads SGHDN; CDR2 reads FVKESK. With V trimmed by 3 bases and J by 5 bases, 16 bases remained unmatched. This CDR3 contains 20 residues. The CDR3 DNA sequence: TGTGCCAGCAGCCACCGGAAGCGGGCCGGGACAGGGGGCATTACCGGGGAGCTGTTTTTT. As protein: CASSHRKRAGTGGITGELFF.

The CDR3 DNA is TGTGCCAGCAGCTTACGGCCAGGGGTTCAAGAGACCCAGTACTTC. Translation gives CASSLRPGVQETQYF. The chain combines TRBV11-3 with TRBJ2-5, with a weak D call TRBD1 (6 bases). Looked up from germline, CDR1 is SGHNT and CDR2 is YENEEA. Trimming pared 2 bases from V and 2 bases from J, leaving 12 bases between. The CDR3 has 15 residues.

The chain links TRBV27 to TRBJ1-1; the match to TRBD1 covers 7 bases. V was pared by 2 bases and J by 4 bases, with 7 bases of the junction left unmatched. The CDR3 is made up of 15 amino acids. Germline V CDR1 and CDR2: MNHEY, SMNVEV (reference sequence). The CDR3 reads CASSLIPTGSTEAFF. CDR3 nucleotide sequence: TGTGCCAGCAGTTTAATTCCGACAGGGAGCACTGAAGCTTTCTTT.

The gene calls are TRBV6-5 and TRBJ1-2, with D maybe TRBD1 (6 bases). The germline V gene has CDR1 MNHEY and CDR2 SVGAGI. The CDR3 sequence is 14 residues long. V was cut by 6 bases and J by 2 bases, with 13 bases left in between. The chain's CDR3 is CASRRTAANYGYTF. The CDR3, as DNA: TGTGCCAGCAGGAGGACAGCTGCGAACTATGGCTACACCTTC.

The chain uses TRBV19 and TRBJ1-5; the D is unclear. The V and J ends lost 4 bases and 0 bases respectively, with 19 bases between them. The CDR3 totals 18 residues. Germline CDR1 and CDR2: LNHDA and SQIVND (reference sequence). The CDR3 DNA sequence: TGTGCCAGTAGTAGAGGACTCCCGACGGGTTATAGCAATCAGCCCCAGCATTTT. It encodes CASSRGLPTGYSNQPQHF.

In its sample, this clone was seen once. The rearrangement links TRBV5-5 to TRBJ1-1; 7 positions match TRBD1. Germline V CDR1 and CDR2: SGHKS, YYEKEE (reference sequence). This CDR3 contains 15 residues. With 0 bases clipped from V and 2 bases from J, the junction kept 4 bases outside the gene matches. The CDR3 DNA is TGTGCCAGCAGCTTGGGGAACAGGGGAAACACTGAAGCTTTCTTT. Residues: CASSLGNRGNTEAFF.

V and J are TRBV19 and TRBJ1-2; the match to TRBD1 covers 7 bases. J was trimmed by 2 bases and V by 3 bases; bases with no gene match: 6. The CDR3 loop spans 15 amino acids. Per the germline V gene, CDR1 is LNHDA and CDR2 is SQIVND (reference sequence). The CDR3 loop is CASSIGAGGNYGYTF. The CDR3 DNA sequence: TGTGCCAGTAGTATCGGGGCAGGGGGAAACTATGGCTACACCTTC.

The V and J genes are TRBV5-1 and TRBJ1-2; 7 bases map to TRBD1. After removal of 2 bases from V and 2 bases from J, the junction contained 0 bases not matched to a gene. CDR3 size: 13 residues. Germline V lookup: CDR1 SGHRS, CDR2 YFSETQ. CDR3: CASSLQGNYGYTF. DNA for the CDR3: TGCGCCAGCAGCTTACAGGGGAACTATGGCTACACCTTC. Full variable domain (missing parts from reference TRBV5-1 and TRBJ1-2): KAGVTQTPRYLIKTRGQQVTLSCSPISGHRSVSWYQQTPGQGLQFLFEYFSETQRNKGNFPGRFSGRQFSNSRSEMNVSTLELGDSALYLCASSLQGNYGYTFGSGTRLTVV.

This clone was picked up one time. The J gene is TRBJ2-7, the V gene TRBV28; 8 bases line up with TRBD2. The CDR3 length is 16 residues. Germline loops: CDR1 MDHEN, CDR2 SYDVKM. V dropped 7 bases and J dropped 1; count of bases not matched to a gene: 12. CDR3 DNA: TGTGCCAGCACCAGAGGGCGGGAGGCTCTGTCCTACGAGCAGTACTTC. Translated, it gives CASTRGREALSYEQYF. The full variable domain, in which reference TRBV28 and TRBJ2-7 provide the parts outside the CDR3, is DVKVTQSSRYLVKRTGEKVFLECVQDMDHENMFWYRQDPGLGLRLIYFSYDVKMKEKGDIPEGYSVSREKKERFSLILESASTNQTSMYLCASTRGREALSYEQYFGPGTRLTVT.

The CDR3 loop is CASREEGNGYTF. CDR3 nucleotides: TGTGCCAGCAGAGAAGAGGGTAATGGCTACACCTTC. The V call is TRBV12-3 or TRBV12-4, the J call TRBJ1-2, with D hard to call. The V gene lost 6 bases and the J gene lost 6 bases, with 11 bases spanning the gap. This CDR3 spans 12 amino acids.

The genes are TRBV6-2 or TRBV6-3 and TRBJ2-4; D uncertain. This CDR3 has 15 amino acids. V was trimmed by 4 bases and J by 1 base, leaving 11 bases between them. In germline, CDR1 is MNHEY, CDR2 SVGEGT. The CDR3 coding sequence is TGTGCCAGCAGTTTCAGAAGTCTCGCCAAAAACATTCAGTACTTC. Its translation: CASSFRSLAKNIQYF.

The chain employs TRBV20-1 and TRBJ2-1; a possible D gene is TRBD1 (6 bases). The CDR3 runs 16 residues. Germline V gene sequence: CDR1 DFQATT, CDR2 SNEGSKA (reference sequence). V was trimmed by 3 bases and J by 5 bases, leaving 20 bases between them. The CDR3 protein is CSASIWGRESDNEQFF. CDR3 sequence (DNA): TGCAGTGCTAGTATCTGGGGGCGTGAATCCGACAATGAGCAGTTCTTC.

The chain joins TRBV6-1 to TRBJ2-5, with 7 bases fitting TRBD1. This CDR3 has 14 amino acids. V shed 2 bases and J 2 bases; nucleotides not matched to a gene: 2. Germline V gene data show CDR1 as MNHNS and CDR2 as SASEGT. The CDR3 DNA reads TGTGCCAGCAGTGAAACGGGACAGCAAGAGACCCAGTACTTC. Its translation is CASSETGQQETQYF.

This clone appeared a few times. The rearrangement uses TRBV15 and TRBJ2-3; 7 bases map to TRBD1. The germline CDR1 and CDR2 sequences are LNHNV and YYDKDF (reference sequence). V gave up 1 base and J gave up 5 bases; unmatched junction bases: 6. CDR3 length: 15 residues. CDR3 coding DNA: TGTGCCACCAGCAGAGGTGCGACAGGGAAAGATACGCAGTATTTT. Translation gives CATSRGATGKDTQYF.

The chain employs TRBV9 and TRBJ1-2; D is unresolved. Looked up from germline, CDR1 is SGDLS and CDR2 is YYNGEE. The CDR3 totals 13 residues. The V end was cut by 2 bases, the J end by 8 bases, with 13 bases between. The CDR3 DNA sequence: TGTGCCAGCAGCGTCGATTCCGGGAACGGCTACACCTTC. Translation gives CASSVDSGNGYTF. Complete variable domain (other parts from reference TRBV9 and TRBJ1-2): DSGVTQTPKHLITATGQRVTLRCSPRSGDLSVYWYQQSLDQGLQFLIQYYNGEERAKGNILERFSAQQFPDLHSELNLSSLELGDSALYFCASSVDSGNGYTFGSGTRLTVV.